The rows below give T cell receptor beta chains drawn from one sample of a study of shared clonotypes between healthy human individuals. The data were produced by immunoSEQ multiplex PCR, yet TCRdb's version contains in-frame clones alone and is incomplete. Of 550,000 to 800,000 clones listed, roughly 87% are singletons. The sequenced sample was memory CD8+ T cells from PBMCs. These receptors all come from a man between 18 and 29 years old in good health. Some clones in this sample may be carry-over from other donors' samples. The conserved cysteine and the conserved F or W are not part of the CDR3 here. Fields, in order: J gene, V gene, CDR3 protein.

J gene: TRBJ2-1
V gene: TRBV29-1
CDR3 protein: SVVGLAGGHYNEQF

J gene: TRBJ2-7
V gene: TRBV11-2
CDR3 protein: ASSLEWSSGGLEQY

J gene: TRBJ1-1
V gene: TRBV30
CDR3 protein: AWSVSVNTEAF

J gene: TRBJ2-1
V gene: TRBV27
CDR3 protein: ASRPYLGAYNEQF

J gene: TRBJ1-3
V gene: TRBV29-1
CDR3 protein: SVVTVSGNTIY

J gene: TRBJ2-1
V gene: TRBV4-1
CDR3 protein: ASSQAKSYNEQF

J gene: TRBJ2-7
V gene: TRBV13
CDR3 protein: ASSSRDGYEQY

J gene: TRBJ2-1
V gene: TRBV2
CDR3 protein: ASRRTGNEQF

J gene: TRBJ2-7
V gene: TRBV21-1
CDR3 protein: ASSKAAVGQGYSYEQY

J gene: TRBJ1-2
V gene: TRBV9
CDR3 protein: ASRGPTGLDGYT

J gene: TRBJ1-5
V gene: TRBV19
CDR3 protein: ASSRGFNQPQH

J gene: TRBJ2-1
V gene: TRBV5-8
CDR3 protein: ASSTTSDYNEQF

J gene: TRBJ2-2
V gene: TRBV6-1
CDR3 protein: ASVDRGAGELF

J gene: TRBJ2-7
V gene: TRBV28
CDR3 protein: ASSFSGQGYSYEQY

J gene: TRBJ1-2
V gene: TRBV11-2
CDR3 protein: ASSRERGYGYT

J gene: TRBJ2-7
V gene: TRBV6-6
CDR3 protein: ASSYSKGGNEQY

J gene: TRBJ1-5
V gene: TRBV19
CDR3 protein: ASSMYFGHSNQPQH

J gene: TRBJ1-3
V gene: TRBV4-1
CDR3 protein: ASSQVVPGAGNTIY

J gene: TRBJ2-2
V gene: TRBV7-2
CDR3 protein: ASSLEGSWGLAYTGELF

J gene: TRBJ2-7
V gene: TRBV27
CDR3 protein: ASSFTIRHSSYEQY

J gene: TRBJ2-7
V gene: TRBV7-9
CDR3 protein: ASTLWGQGPSYEQY

J gene: TRBJ2-1
V gene: TRBV7-9
CDR3 protein: ASRPGINNEQF

J gene: TRBJ1-4
V gene: TRBV5-6
CDR3 protein: ASSLSGQFFEKLF

J gene: TRBJ1-5
V gene: TRBV4-2
CDR3 protein: ASSQAGQENQPQH

J gene: TRBJ1-5
V gene: TRBV7-9
CDR3 protein: ASSGTDSNQPQH

J gene: TRBJ2-7
V gene: TRBV13
CDR3 protein: ASSSSQEGQVSSYEQY

J gene: TRBJ1-1
V gene: TRBV9
CDR3 protein: ASSVDRGTEAF

J gene: TRBJ2-7
V gene: TRBV27
CDR3 protein: ASSSDTAYEQY

J gene: TRBJ1-1
V gene: TRBV28
CDR3 protein: ASSFRQVEAF

J gene: TRBJ1-2
V gene: TRBV27
CDR3 protein: ASSPTGAHYGYT

J gene: TRBJ2-7
V gene: TRBV28
CDR3 protein: ASSFRGHSYEQY

J gene: TRBJ2-1
V gene: TRBV27
CDR3 protein: ASSPGGLAVYEQF

J gene: TRBJ2-3
V gene: TRBV27
CDR3 protein: ASRRSGGYGADTQY

J gene: TRBJ1-3
V gene: TRBV7-4
CDR3 protein: ASSPRDPRGNTIY

J gene: TRBJ2-2
V gene: TRBV19
CDR3 protein: ASSLRVNTGELF

J gene: TRBJ1-2
V gene: TRBV5-6
CDR3 protein: ASSLFTGVNYGYT

J gene: TRBJ1-1
V gene: TRBV6-6
CDR3 protein: ASSYGNEITEAF

J gene: TRBJ2-7
V gene: TRBV29-1
CDR3 protein: SVEATGYEQY

J gene: TRBJ1-2
V gene: TRBV4-1
CDR3 protein: ASSQGWSDYGYT

J gene: TRBJ1-4
V gene: TRBV28
CDR3 protein: ASSLDHGTAATNEKLF

J gene: TRBJ1-5
V gene: TRBV19
CDR3 protein: ASSIDRRDHNQPQH

J gene: TRBJ1-2
V gene: TRBV28
CDR3 protein: ASSPLVQGRDGYT

J gene: TRBJ2-2
V gene: TRBV5-5
CDR3 protein: ASSPGQGYTGELF

J gene: TRBJ2-1
V gene: TRBV27
CDR3 protein: ASSPGGLAGGNEQF

J gene: TRBJ1-3
V gene: TRBV23-1
CDR3 protein: ASSQAAPGQGERDTIY

J gene: TRBJ1-1
V gene: TRBV30
CDR3 protein: AWSPGRPGPSTEAF

J gene: TRBJ2-5
V gene: TRBV23-1
CDR3 protein: ASSQIARSVSETQY

J gene: TRBJ2-2
V gene: TRBV6-6
CDR3 protein: ASSDGDGGAGELF

J gene: TRBJ1-6
V gene: TRBV11-2
CDR3 protein: ASSPGNSPLH

J gene: TRBJ2-7
V gene: TRBV20-1
CDR3 protein: SARRMEQY

J gene: TRBJ1-2
V gene: TRBV5-4
CDR3 protein: ASSSGTGWGDGYT

J gene: TRBJ2-1
V gene: TRBV2
CDR3 protein: ASSEYQVAGEVGNEQF